The following is a T cell receptor (beta chain) sequence with its context. This clonotype has just one count. This receptor's antigen is unknown. Just one base apart from a much larger clone, this may be a read error. Donors were a few dozen systemically healthy Caucasian individuals from Russia aged about 6 to 100 years. Each donor gave approximately 9.3 milliliters of peripheral blood, collected into EDTA-treated Vacutainer tubes. PBMCs were isolated by Ficoll-Paque density-gradient centrifugation, with at least 7 million obtained per sample. Total RNA, at least 6 micrograms per sample, was extracted from PBMCs with Trizol reagent. The percentages of naive CD45RAhigh/CD27high T cells were determined by flow cytometry on a PBMC aliquot from every donor. This sample is part of a study of blood T cells in healthy people across ages (dated by TCRdb to the mid-2010s). Regarding the research as a whole: In model experiments, template switching captured about one uniquely barcoded TCR beta cDNA molecule for every two T cells. Two additional independent replicas of 1 million unique cDNA reads from the same blood draw were analyzed for two donors (one aged 18 to 29 and one aged 80 or older). To avoid experimental bias, donors of different ages were distributed randomly across sequencing lanes. The donors were divided into four age groups: young (average approximately 17 years), middle-aged (roughly 42), aged (approximately 62) and long-lived (more than 75). Age-related changes in TCR beta repertoire diversity were measured in the study by deep sequencing normalized with unique cDNA molecular identifiers.

The CDR3 contains 15 residues, cysteine and phenylalanine counted. The DNA shown is the 45-base CDR3, in frame from base 1. The germline V gene sets CDR1 to SGHTA and CDR2 to FQGNSA. V and J are trimmed by 5 bases and 14 bases, and the gene matches miss 18 bases of the junction. The investigation overall reported the following: The percentage of naive T cells measured by flow cytometry correlated strongly with observed TCR beta diversity. Compared with the aged group, more naive CD4+ T cells, fewer expanded clones and increased TCR diversity were shown by the long-lived group, suggesting age selection. Observed TCR beta diversity per million T cells fell roughly linearly with age, and a significant reduction was already apparent by age roughly 40. Since profiling was done on bulk unsorted PBMCs, naive and antigen-experienced compartments could not be conclusively compared. Estimates of total diversity from one million sequenced T cells were regarded as lower bounds and underestimates. The CMV infection status of donors was not known, potentially confounding age-related changes in expanded clonotypes.

The library was obtained by 5' RACE. These reads were obtained on an Illumina HiSeq 2500. A second PCR of roughly 7 to 11 cycles was performed with a sample-barcoded 5' primer and a J-beta primer mix. A template-switch 5' adaptor carrying 12 random nucleotides introduced a unique molecular identifier onto each TCR beta cDNA molecule. At least 3 million CDR3-containing paired-end reads were obtained from each sample. All of the RNA was converted into first-strand cDNA using the Mint cDNA synthesis kit, with a TRBC-specific oligonucleotide serving as the primer. Following uracil-DNA glycosylase treatment, a first 18-cycle PCR with universal primers M1SS and BC2_uni_R was performed on all cDNA. In the original analysis: For normalization, 1 million high-quality reads, each with a distinct molecular identifier, were randomly selected from each sample. Reads sharing molecular identifiers were discarded rather than binned into consensus sequences. MiTCR, set to a Q25 quality threshold and the strictest error-elimination algorithm, was used for CDR3 identification, clonotype clustering and error correction. Lower-bound total TCR beta diversity was estimated with a nonparametric unseen species model using Euler transformation. In TCRdb, the public reads were trimmed at Q25 with fastp and aligned with MiXCR, with productive beta chains retained. Rows with a matching CDR3 protein are joined into one entry that keeps the most common DNA and genes. In this record, the V and J calls reflect TCRdb's handling and not the investigators' own analysis. This sample is represented by 700,000 to 850,000 distinct CDR3 sequences; about 55% of them were singletons. The ten largest make up about 42% of the sample.

Sequencing was carried out using blood. The sequence is built from TRBV7-2 and TRBJ2-3; 8 bases in between match TRBD2. This receptor was identified in a man aged 80 or over in good health. Read as DNA, the sequence is TGTGCCAGCAGCCGGGGACTAGTGGGAGATCGTCGCGCGTATTTT. It encodes CASSRGLVGDRRAYF.